The text below deals with one T cell receptor beta chain. The record originates from a study of blood T cell repertoires in COVID-19. Profiled with immunoSEQ multiplex PCR; TCRdb holds only in-frame clones, not every one. Here the sample spans about 440,000 clones, about 89% being singletons. What was sequenced was peripheral blood. The source is a woman aged 25 to 39 with acute or convalescent COVID-19.

The CDR3 DNA reads TGCAGCGTCGAGACAGGGGACGCTGGCTACACCTTC. Translation: CSVETGDAGYTF. The rearrangement joins TRBV29-1 to TRBJ1-2; 8 bases are a match to TRBD1. In germline, CDR1 is SQVTM, CDR2 ANQGSEA. This CDR3 is built from 12 residues. V lost 6 bases to trimming and J lost 7 bases; unmatched junction nucleotides: 7.